The T cell receptor (beta chain) under discussion was sequenced for a study of T cells in localized non-small cell lung cancer. Points from the study as a whole: Detection in adjacent lung was observed for a median 57 of the top 100 tumor clones. Measurement of T cell clonality placed uninvolved adjacent lung highest, above the level in tumor.

This table comes from immunoSEQ multiplex PCR, and its TCRdb copy is limited to in-frame clones, with some not included. Here the sample spans 14,000 or so clones, over 85% being singletons. CDR1 is MNHEY and CDR2 is SMNVEV in the germline V gene (reference sequence). The V end was cut by 6 bases, the J end by 1 base, with 15 bases between. This CDR3 region has 16 residues. Turning to this clone: Its antigen is still unknown.

The specimen was peripheral blood mononuclear cells, collected before any cancer treatment. This sequence was found in a man aged 40 to 69 with stage III lung adenocarcinoma. The V gene is TRBV27, the J gene TRBJ2-2; no reliable D call. Written as DNA, the CDR3 is TGTGCCAGCAGCTCACGACCGATGAAGAACACCGGGGAGCTGTTTTTT. Protein sequence: CASSSRPMKNTGELFF.